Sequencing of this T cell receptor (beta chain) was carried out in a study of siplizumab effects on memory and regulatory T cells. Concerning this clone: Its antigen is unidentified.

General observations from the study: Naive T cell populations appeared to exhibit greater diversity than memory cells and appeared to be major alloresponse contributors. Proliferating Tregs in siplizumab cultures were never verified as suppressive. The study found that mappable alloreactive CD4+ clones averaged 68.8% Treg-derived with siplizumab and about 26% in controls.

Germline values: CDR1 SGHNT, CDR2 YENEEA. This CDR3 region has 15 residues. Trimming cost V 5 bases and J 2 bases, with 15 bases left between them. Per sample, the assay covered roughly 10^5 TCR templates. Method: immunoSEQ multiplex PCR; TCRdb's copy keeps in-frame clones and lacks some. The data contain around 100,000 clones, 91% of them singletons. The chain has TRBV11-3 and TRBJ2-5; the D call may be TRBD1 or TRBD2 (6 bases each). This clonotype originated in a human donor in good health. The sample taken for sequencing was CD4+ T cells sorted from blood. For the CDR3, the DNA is TGTGCCAGCAGCCGCGGGACACCCGTACAAGAGACCCAGTACTTC. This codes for CASSRGTPVQETQYF.